Sequencing of this T cell receptor (beta chain) was carried out in a study of identical twins. The CDR3 spans 16 residues. From germline, CDR1 is MGHRA and CDR2 YSYEKL. The germline V and J ends were trimmed by 2 bases and 3 bases, with 14 bases remaining between them. Study observations and caveats: Zero-insertion findings could be partly confounded by invariant cells (MAIT and iNKT cells).

This clonotype was picked up a small number of times. Antigen: not known. Template switching added a universal primer site, and cDNA bore unique molecular identifiers. TCRdb re-derived calls from the 5' RACE reads in MiXCR, one entry per CDR3 protein. Of over 550,000 distinct CDR3 sequences listed, roughly 6.6% are singletons. This sample also appeared in a second study, on yellow fever vaccine responses in identical twins.

The source material was PBMCs. V usage is TRBV4-1 and J usage is TRBJ2-1; a weak D match, TRBD2 (6 bases). The sequence was collected from a woman aged 18-29 years in good health. The CDR3 region is CASSQYRDSYYNEQFF. In DNA form, the CDR3 reads TGCGCCAGCAGCCAATACCGGGACTCCTACTACAATGAGCAGTTCTTC.